The subject of this entry is one T cell receptor (beta chain). Its specificity is not known. The data were produced by immunoSEQ multiplex PCR, yet TCRdb's version contains in-frame clones alone and is incomplete. Here the sample spans some 180,000 clones, 75% to 90% being singletons. The CDR3 runs to 12 residues. Germline lookup yields CDR1 SEHNR and CDR2 FQNEAQ (reference sequence). Trimming left V 3 bases short and J 9 bases short, with 12 bases between. The data derive from a study of T cell responses to AZD1222 COVID-19 vaccine. General observations from the study: Seropositive at baseline were only six or seven AZD1222 recipients. Most donors were white British and more were female, and clonal diversity was possibly underestimated.

The material was peripheral blood, obtained on day 0 of AZD1222 vaccination. The chain employs TRBV7-9 and TRBJ2-7; no clear D gene. This receptor was identified in an adult in good health. The CDR3 loop reads CASSFEGGRQYF. The CDR3 DNA reads TGTGCCAGCAGCTTCGAAGGCGGCAGGCAGTACTTC.